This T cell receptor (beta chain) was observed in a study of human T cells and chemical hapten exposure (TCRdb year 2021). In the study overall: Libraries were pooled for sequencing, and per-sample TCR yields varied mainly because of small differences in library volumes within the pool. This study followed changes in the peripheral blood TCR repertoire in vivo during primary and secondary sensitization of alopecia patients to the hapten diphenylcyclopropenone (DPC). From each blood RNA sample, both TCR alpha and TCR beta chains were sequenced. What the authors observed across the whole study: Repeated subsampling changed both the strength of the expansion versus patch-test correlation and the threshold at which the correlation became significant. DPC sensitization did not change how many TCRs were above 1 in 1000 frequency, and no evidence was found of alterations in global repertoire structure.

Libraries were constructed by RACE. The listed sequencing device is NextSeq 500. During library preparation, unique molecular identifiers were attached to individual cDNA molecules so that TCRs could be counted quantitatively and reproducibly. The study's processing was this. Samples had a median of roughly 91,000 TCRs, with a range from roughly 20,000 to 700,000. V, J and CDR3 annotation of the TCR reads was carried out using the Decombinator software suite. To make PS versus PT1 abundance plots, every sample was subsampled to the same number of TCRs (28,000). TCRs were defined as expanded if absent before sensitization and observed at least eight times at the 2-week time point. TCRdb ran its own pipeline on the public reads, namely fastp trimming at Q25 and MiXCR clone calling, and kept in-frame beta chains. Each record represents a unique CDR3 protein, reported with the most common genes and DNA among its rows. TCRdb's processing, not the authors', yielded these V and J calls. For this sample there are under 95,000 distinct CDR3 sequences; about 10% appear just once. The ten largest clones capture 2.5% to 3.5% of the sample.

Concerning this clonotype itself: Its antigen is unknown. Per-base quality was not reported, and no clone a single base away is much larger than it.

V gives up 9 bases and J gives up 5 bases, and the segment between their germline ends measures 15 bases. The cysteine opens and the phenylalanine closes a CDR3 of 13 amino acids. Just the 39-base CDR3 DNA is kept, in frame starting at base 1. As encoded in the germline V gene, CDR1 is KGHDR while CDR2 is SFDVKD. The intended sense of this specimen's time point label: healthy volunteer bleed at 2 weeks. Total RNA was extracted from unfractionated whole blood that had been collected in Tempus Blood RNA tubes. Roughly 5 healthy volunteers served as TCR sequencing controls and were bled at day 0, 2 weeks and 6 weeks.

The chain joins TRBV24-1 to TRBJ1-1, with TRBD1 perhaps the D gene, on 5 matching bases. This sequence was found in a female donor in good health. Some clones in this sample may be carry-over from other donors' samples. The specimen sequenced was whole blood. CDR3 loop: CATEGARGTEAFF. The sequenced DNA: TGTGCCACCGAAGGGGCGCGGGGGACTGAAGCTTTCTTT.